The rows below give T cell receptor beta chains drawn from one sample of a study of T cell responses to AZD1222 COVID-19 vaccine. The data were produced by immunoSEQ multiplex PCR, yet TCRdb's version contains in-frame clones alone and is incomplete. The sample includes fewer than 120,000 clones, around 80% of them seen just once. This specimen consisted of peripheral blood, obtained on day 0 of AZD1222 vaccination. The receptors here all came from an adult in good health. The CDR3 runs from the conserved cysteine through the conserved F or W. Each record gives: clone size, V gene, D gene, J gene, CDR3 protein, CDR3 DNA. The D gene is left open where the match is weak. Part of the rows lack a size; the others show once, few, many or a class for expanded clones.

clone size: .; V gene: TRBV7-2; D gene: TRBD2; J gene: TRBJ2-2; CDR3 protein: CASSLAGLGGTGELFF; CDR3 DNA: TGTGCCAGCAGCTTAGCGGGACTAGGGGGCACCGGGGAGCTGTTTTTT
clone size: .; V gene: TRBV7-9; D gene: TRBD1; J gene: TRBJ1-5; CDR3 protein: CASSRTGPENQPQHF; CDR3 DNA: TGTGCCAGCAGCAGGACAGGGCCCGAGAATCAGCCCCAGCATTTT
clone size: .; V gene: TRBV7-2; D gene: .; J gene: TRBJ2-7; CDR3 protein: CASSLLSGSYEQYF; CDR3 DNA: TGTGCCAGCAGCTTATTGTCGGGGTCCTACGAGCAGTACTTC
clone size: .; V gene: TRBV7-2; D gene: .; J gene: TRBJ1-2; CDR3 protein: CASSLDSPYGYTF; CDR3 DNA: TGTGCCAGCAGCTTGGACAGCCCCTATGGCTACACCTTC
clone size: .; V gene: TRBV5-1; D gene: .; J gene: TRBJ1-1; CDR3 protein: CASSLESEVNTEAFF; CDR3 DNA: TGCGCCAGCAGCTTGGAATCAGAGGTGAACACTGAAGCTTTCTTT
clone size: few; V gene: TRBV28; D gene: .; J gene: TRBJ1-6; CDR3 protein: CASSLRFGTNNSPLHF; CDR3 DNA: TGTGCCAGCAGTTTACGGTTTGGGACAAATAATTCACCCCTCCACTTT
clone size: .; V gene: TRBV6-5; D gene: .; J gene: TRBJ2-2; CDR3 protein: CASSSRGHPPGELFF; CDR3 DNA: TGTGCCAGCAGTTCCAGGGGACATCCCCCCGGGGAGCTGTTTTTT
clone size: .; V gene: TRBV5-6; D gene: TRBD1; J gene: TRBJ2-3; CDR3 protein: CASSSRQGGGSKTDTQYF; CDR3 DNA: TGTGCCAGCAGCTCGCGACAGGGGGGCGGGAGTAAGACAGATACGCAGTATTTT
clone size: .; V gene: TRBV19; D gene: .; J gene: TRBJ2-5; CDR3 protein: CASSIGGVGGETQYF; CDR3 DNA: TGTGCCAGTAGTATAGGAGGGGTAGGGGGAGAGACCCAGTACTTC
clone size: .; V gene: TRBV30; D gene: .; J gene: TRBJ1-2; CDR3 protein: CAWSVPRGYTF; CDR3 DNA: TGTGCCTGGAGTGTACCGAGAGGCTACACCTTC
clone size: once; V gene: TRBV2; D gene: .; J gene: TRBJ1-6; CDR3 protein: CASSATGPTLYNSPLHF; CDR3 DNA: TGTGCCAGCAGTGCCACCGGGCCGACACTATATAATTCACCCCTCCACTTT
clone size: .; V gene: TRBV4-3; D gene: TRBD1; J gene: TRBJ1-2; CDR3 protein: CASSQAGTGRNGYTF; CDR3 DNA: TGCGCCAGCAGCCAAGCCGGGACAGGGAGAAATGGCTACACCTTC
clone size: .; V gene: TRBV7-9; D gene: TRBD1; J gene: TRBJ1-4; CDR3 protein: CASSLGDSREKLFF; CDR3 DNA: TGTGCCAGCAGCTTAGGGGACAGTCGAGAAAAACTGTTTTTT
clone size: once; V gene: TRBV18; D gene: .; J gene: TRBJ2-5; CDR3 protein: CASTPGKETQYF; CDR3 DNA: TGTGCCAGCACCCCAGGGAAAGAGACCCAGTACTTC
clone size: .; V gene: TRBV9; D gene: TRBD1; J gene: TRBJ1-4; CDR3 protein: CASAQGAQVEKLFF; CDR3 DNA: TGTGCCAGCGCCCAGGGGGCGCAGGTTGAAAAACTGTTTTTT
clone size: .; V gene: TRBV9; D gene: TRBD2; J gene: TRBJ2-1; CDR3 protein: CASSHIGGVSYNEQFF; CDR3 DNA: TGTGCCAGCAGCCACATCGGGGGGGTATCCTACAATGAGCAGTTCTTC
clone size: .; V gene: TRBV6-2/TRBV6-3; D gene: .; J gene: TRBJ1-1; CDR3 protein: CASSYPLLGVRTEAFF; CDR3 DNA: TGTGCCAGCAGTTACCCGCTTTTAGGGGTCCGCACTGAAGCTTTCTTT
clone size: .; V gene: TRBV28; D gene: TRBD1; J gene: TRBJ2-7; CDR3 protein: CASRPGQATYEQYF; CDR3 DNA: TGTGCCAGCAGGCCGGGACAGGCGACCTACGAGCAGTACTTC
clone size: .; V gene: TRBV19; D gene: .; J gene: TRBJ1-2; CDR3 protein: CASSKGEGSYGYTF; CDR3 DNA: TGTGCCAGTAGTAAGGGCGAGGGCTCCTATGGCTACACCTTC
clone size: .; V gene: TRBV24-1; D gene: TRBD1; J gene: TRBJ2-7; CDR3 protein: CATSDSGTGKSYEQYF; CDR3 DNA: TGTGCCACCAGTGACAGCGGGACAGGGAAGTCCTACGAGCAGTACTTC
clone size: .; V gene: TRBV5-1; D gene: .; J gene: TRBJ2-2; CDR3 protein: CASSLVGDSTGELFF; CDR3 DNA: TGCGCCAGCAGCTTGGTCGGCGATTCCACCGGGGAGCTGTTTTTT
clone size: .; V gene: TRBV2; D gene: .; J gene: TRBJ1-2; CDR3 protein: CASTDRLGESGGYTF; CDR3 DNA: TGTGCCAGCACGGATAGACTTGGGGAGTCGGGTGGCTACACCTTC
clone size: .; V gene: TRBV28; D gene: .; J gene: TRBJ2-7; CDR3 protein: CASSRRQSLNYEQYF; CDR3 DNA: TGTGCCAGCAGTCGTCGACAGAGCCTGAATTACGAGCAGTACTTC
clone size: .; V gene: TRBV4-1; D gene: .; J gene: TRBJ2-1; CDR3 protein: CASSQDLAWVTNEQFF; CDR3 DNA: TGCGCCAGCAGCCAAGATCTCGCGTGGGTCACCAATGAGCAGTTCTTC
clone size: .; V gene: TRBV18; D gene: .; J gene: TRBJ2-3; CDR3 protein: CASSPLQTSTDTQYF; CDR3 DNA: TGTGCCAGCTCACCTCTACAGACTAGCACAGATACGCAGTATTTT
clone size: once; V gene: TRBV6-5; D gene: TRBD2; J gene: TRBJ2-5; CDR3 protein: CASSYSASGSQETQYF; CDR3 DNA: TGTGCCAGCAGTTACTCGGCTAGCGGTTCCCAAGAGACCCAGTACTTC
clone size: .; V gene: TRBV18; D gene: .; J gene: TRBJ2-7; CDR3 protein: CASSPNLGYEQYF; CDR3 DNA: TGTGCCAGCTCACCCAACCTAGGCTACGAGCAGTACTTC
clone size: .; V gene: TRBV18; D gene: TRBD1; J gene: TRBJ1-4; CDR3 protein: CASSPQTGTANEKLFF; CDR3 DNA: TGTGCCAGCTCACCTCAGACCGGGACAGCTAATGAAAAACTGTTTTTT
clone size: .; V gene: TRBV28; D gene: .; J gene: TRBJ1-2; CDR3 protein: CASSLGRYGYTF; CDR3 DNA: TGTGCCAGCAGTTTAGGTCGGTATGGCTACACCTTC
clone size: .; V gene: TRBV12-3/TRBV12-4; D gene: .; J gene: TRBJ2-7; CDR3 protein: CASRYDSYEQYF; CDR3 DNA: TGTGCCAGCAGATACGACTCCTACGAGCAGTACTTC
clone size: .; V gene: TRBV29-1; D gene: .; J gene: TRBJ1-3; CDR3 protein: CSVVVTRGGNTIYF; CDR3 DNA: TGCAGCGTTGTAGTTACAAGGGGTGGAAACACCATATATTTT
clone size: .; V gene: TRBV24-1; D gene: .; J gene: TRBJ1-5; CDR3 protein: CATSGVMNQPQHF; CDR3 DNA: TGTGCCACCAGTGGGGTTATGAATCAGCCCCAGCATTTT
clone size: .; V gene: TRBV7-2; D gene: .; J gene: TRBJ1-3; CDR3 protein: CASSVRDGGTIYF; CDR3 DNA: TGTGCCAGCAGCGTTCGGGACGGAGGGACCATATATTTT
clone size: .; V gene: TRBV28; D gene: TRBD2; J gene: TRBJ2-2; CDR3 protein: CASSFRGGRRAGELFF; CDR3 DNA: TGTGCCAGCAGTTTTCGCGGGGGGAGGAGGGCCGGGGAGCTGTTTTTT
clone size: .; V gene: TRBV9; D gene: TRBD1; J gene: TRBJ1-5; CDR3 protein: CASSVGEGANQPQHF; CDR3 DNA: TGTGCCAGCAGCGTAGGTGAGGGGGCCAATCAGCCCCAGCATTTT
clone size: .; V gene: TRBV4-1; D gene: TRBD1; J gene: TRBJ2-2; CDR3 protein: CASSRQGPNTGELFF; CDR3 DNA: TGCGCCAGCAGTCGACAGGGCCCTAACACCGGGGAGCTGTTTTTT
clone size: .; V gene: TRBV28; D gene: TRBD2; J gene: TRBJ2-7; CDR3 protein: CATGGLGEQYF; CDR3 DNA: TGTGCCACAGGAGGACTAGGCGAGCAGTACTTC
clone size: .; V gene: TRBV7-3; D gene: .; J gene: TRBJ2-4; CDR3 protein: CASSSDRENIQYF; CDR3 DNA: TGTGCCAGCAGCTCCGACCGAGAAAACATTCAGTACTTC
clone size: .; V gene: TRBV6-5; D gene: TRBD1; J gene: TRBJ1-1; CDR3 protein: CASSTGALEAFF; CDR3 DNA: TGTGCCAGCAGCACAGGGGCACTCGAAGCTTTCTTT
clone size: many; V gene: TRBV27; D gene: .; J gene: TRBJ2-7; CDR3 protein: CASSSVSEQYF; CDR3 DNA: TGTGCCAGCAGCTCTGTATCCGAGCAGTACTTC
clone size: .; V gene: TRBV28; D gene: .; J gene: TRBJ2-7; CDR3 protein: CASSLERRSEQYF; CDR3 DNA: TGTGCCAGCAGTTTGGAAAGGCGCAGTGAGCAGTACTTC
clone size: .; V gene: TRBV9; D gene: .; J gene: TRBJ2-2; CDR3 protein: CASSVRTDTNTGELFF; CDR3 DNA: TGTGCCAGCAGCGTCAGGACAGATACGAACACCGGGGAGCTGTTTTTT
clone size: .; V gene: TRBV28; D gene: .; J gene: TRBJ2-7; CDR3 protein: CASSLRRRTYEQYF; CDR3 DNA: TGTGCCAGCAGTTTAAGGCGGAGGACCTACGAGCAGTACTTC
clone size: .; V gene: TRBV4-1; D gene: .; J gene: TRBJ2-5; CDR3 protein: CASSQGSWSRETQYF; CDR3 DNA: TGCGCCAGCAGCCAAGGAAGCTGGTCCCGGGAGACCCAGTACTTC
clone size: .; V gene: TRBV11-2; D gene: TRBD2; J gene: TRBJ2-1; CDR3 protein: CASSLGLAGVNEQFF; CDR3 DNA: TGTGCCAGCAGCTTAGGGCTAGCGGGAGTCAATGAGCAGTTCTTC
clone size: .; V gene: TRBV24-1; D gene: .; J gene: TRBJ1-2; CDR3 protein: CATSDQEVELSGYTF; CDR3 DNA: TGTGCCACCAGTGATCAGGAGGTTGAGCTCTCCGGCTACACCTTC
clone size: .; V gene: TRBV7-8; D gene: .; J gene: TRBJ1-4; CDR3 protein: CASSNRVTNEKLFF; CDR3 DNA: TGTGCCAGCAGCAACAGGGTTACTAATGAAAAACTGTTTTTT
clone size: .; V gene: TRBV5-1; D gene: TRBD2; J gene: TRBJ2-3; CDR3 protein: CASSYSGGWSDTQYF; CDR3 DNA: TGCGCCAGCAGCTACAGCGGGGGTTGGTCAGATACGCAGTATTTT
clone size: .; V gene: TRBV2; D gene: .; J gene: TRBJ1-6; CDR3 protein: CASSDSGINNSPLHF; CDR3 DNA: TGTGCCAGCAGTGATTCAGGGATAAATAATTCACCCCTCCACTTT
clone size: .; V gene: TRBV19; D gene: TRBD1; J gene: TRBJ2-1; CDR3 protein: CASSVGRRDRVRNEQFF; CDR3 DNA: TGTGCCAGTAGTGTGGGACGCCGGGACAGGGTTCGCAATGAGCAGTTCTTC
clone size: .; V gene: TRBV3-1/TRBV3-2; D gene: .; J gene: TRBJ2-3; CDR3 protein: CASSQGFASTDTQYF; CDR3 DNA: TGTGCCAGCAGCCAAGGGTTCGCTAGCACAGATACGCAGTATTTT
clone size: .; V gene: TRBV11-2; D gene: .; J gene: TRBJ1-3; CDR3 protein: CASRPTEGNTIYF; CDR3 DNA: TGTGCCAGCAGGCCGACAGAAGGAAACACCATATATTTT
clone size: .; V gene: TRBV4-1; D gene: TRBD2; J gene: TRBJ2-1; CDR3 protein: CASKISGSITYNEQFF; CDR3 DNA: TGCGCCAGCAAAATTAGCGGGAGCATCACCTACAATGAGCAGTTCTTC
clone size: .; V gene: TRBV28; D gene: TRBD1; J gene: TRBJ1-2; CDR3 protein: CASSLWQGVRKGYTF; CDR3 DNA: TGTGCCAGCAGTTTATGGCAGGGGGTAAGGAAGGGCTACACCTTC
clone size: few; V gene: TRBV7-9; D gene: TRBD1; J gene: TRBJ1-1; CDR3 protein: CASSRPDRANTEAFF; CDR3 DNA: TGTGCCAGCAGCCGACCTGACAGGGCGAACACTGAAGCTTTCTTT
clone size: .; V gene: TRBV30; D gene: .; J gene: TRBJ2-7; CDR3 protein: CAWSPGRNSYEQYF; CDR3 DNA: TGTGCCTGGAGTCCCGGACGGAACTCCTACGAGCAGTACTTC
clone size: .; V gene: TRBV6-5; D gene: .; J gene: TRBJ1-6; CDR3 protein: CASSYGGPGNSPLHF; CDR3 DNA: TGTGCCAGCAGTTACGGGGGTCCGGGGAATTCACCCCTCCACTTT
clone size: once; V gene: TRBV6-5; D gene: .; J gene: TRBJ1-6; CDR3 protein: CASSYSRTARGSPLHF; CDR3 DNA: TGTGCCAGCAGTTACTCGAGGACGGCTAGAGGCTCACCCCTCCACTTT
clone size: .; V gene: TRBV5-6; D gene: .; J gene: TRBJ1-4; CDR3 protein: CASSLEGGEKLFF; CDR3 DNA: TGTGCCAGCAGCTTGGAAGGGGGGGAAAAACTGTTTTTT
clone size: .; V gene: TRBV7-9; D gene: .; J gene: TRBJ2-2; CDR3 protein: CASRLSGELFF; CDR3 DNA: TGTGCCAGCAGGTTATCCGGGGAGCTGTTTTTT